The source of this T cell receptor beta chain is a study of human T cells and chemical hapten exposure. V was pared by 0 bases and J by 6 bases, with 12 bases between. The CDR3 totals 14 residues. Germline V gene lookup returns CDR1 SGHKS and CDR2 YYEKEE (reference sequence). TCRdb re-derived calls from the RACE reads in MiXCR, one entry per CDR3 protein. The data hold 70,000 to 95,000 distinct CDR3 sequences, with about 6.3% observed a single time. Notes on the study in general: Expanded TCRs created a significantly greater count of big CDR3 similarity clusters than controls did. With regard to DPC sensitization, TCRs above 1 in 1000 frequency did not change.

Ten or more counts support this clonotype. Its antigen remains unidentified. Described time point: patch test 2, 6 weeks after DPC sensitization. Regarding treatment: therapeutic diphenylcyclopropenone sensitization with weekly scalp DPC. The V and J genes are TRBV5-5 and TRBJ1-2; maybe TRBD1 (5 bases). The sequenced sample was whole blood, obtained in connection with sensitization to the hapten diphenylcyclopropenone (DPC). The TCR sequence derives from a woman aged 25-40 years with alopecia areata. Some clones in this sample may be carry-over from other donors' samples. CDR3 region: CASSLVMGRDGYTF. The CDR3 DNA follows: TGTGCCAGCAGCTTGGTCATGGGGCGCGATGGCTACACCTTC.